Listed here are 8 T cell receptor beta chains from one sample, sequenced in a study of human T cells and chemical hapten exposure. The study extracted total RNA from unfractionated whole blood. TCRdb re-analysed the 5' RACE reads in MiXCR, keeping a single row per CDR3 protein. This repertoire shows approximately 150,000 distinct CDR3 sequences, around 4% found once; its top ten account for over 1.1%. These receptors were collected from a female donor in good health.

This clonotype was counted between two and nine times. Here the CDR3 DNA reads TGTGCCAGCAGAGGGAGCCAGCCTGGCGATGGCTACACCTTC. It yields the protein CASRGSQPGDGYTF. The chain combines TRBV7-8 with TRBJ1-2; D ambiguous. This CDR3 spans 14 amino acids. Trimming stripped 6 bases from V and 6 bases from J, with 17 bases between. Germline CDR1 and CDR2: SGHVS and FQNEAQ.

There are many counts of this clonotype. This chain uses TRBV12-3 or TRBV12-4 with TRBJ1-1, with 9 positions matching TRBD1. CDR3 length: 14 amino acids. V shed 8 bases and J 6 bases; nucleotides not matched to a gene: 10. The CDR3 DNA reads TGTGCCAGCCACGAGACAGGGGGTATCCCTGAAGCTTTCTTT. Translated, it gives CASHETGGIPEAFF.

This clonotype showed up many times. The CDR3, as DNA: TGTGCCAGCAGAGCCCGCAGTAAAGAGACCCAGTACTTC. Protein: CASRARSKETQYF. The chain recombines TRBV2 with TRBJ2-5, with D unresolved. The length of the CDR3 is 13 residues. The germline gives CDR1 SNHLY, CDR2 FYNNEI. Trimming left V 6 bases short and J 3 bases short, with 11 bases between.

This clonotype appeared many times. V is TRBV28 and J is TRBJ1-1; D is uncertain. The CDR3 runs to 18 residues. Germline V CDR1 and CDR2: MDHEN, SYDVKM. V was shortened by 5 bases and J by 0 bases, with 22 bases between the two germline ends. CDR3 amino acids: CASSGFGSRQPMNTEAFF. The CDR3 DNA sequence: TGTGCCAGCAGTGGGTTCGGTTCCAGGCAACCTATGAACACTGAAGCTTTCTTT.

The sample holds many counts of this clonotype. The chain combines TRBV29-1 with TRBJ1-2; D not certain. This CDR3 is 10 amino acids long. Germline lookup yields CDR1 SQVTM and CDR2 ANQGSEA. Trimming removed 3 bases from V and 4 bases from J, with 3 bases in between. The CDR3 coding sequence is TGCAGCGTTGATACCTATGGCTACACCTTC. It is translated as CSVDTYGYTF.

In the case of this clonotype: A much larger clone is a single base away; this may be a read error. This chain connects TRBV11-2 to TRBJ1-1; 7 nucleotides line up with TRBD1. CDR3 length: 13 residues. Trimming cost V 2 bases and J 5 bases; bases outside gene matches: 2. Germline V CDR1 and CDR2: SGHAT, FQNNGV. Here the CDR3 DNA reads TGTGCCAGCAGCTTACAGGACAGGACTGAAGCTTTCTTT. It translates to CASSLQDRTEAFF.

This clonotype showed up many times. V and J are TRBV9 and TRBJ1-1, with 8 nucleotides matching TRBD1. The V and J ends lost 4 bases and 5 bases, in that order; junction bases with no gene match: 13. This CDR3 contains 16 residues. CDR1 SGDLS and CDR2 YYNGEE come from the germline V gene. The CDR3 DNA reads TGTGCCAGCAGCTCACTCTCAGGGGGCGGGAGTACTGAAGCTTTCTTT. Amino acid sequence: CASSSLSGGGSTEAFF.

This clonotype was recorded at least ten times. V is TRBV5-1 and J is TRBJ2-7, with TRBD1 identical over 7 bases. CDR1 SGHRS and CDR2 YFSETQ come from the germline V gene. J lost 7 bases, V lost 7 bases, and 11 bases had no gene match. This CDR3 is 13 amino acids long. The CDR3 DNA reads as TGCGCCAGCTCCCAGAACAGGGGATTGGAGCAGTACTTC. Translating gives CASSQNRGLEQYF.